This T cell receptor (beta chain) was recovered during a study of T cells in Graves' hyperthyroidism and ophthalmopathy. Study-wide points: Expanded thyroid clonotypes (above 0.001) were mostly also found in blood.

This clonotype was seen only a few times. Its matching antigen is unknown. PBMCs came from 10 ml fresh peripheral blood. What was amplified from RNA transcripts were TCR beta CDR3 regions. The TCR CDR3 first-round RT-PCR relied on the HTBI primer set. Each CDR3 protein gets one entry after TCRdb re-called the multiplex PCR reads with MiXCR. Of approximately 600,000 distinct CDR3 sequences in the sample, more than 20% were seen once. The TCR sequence derives from a man in his thirties or forties with Graves' ophthalmopathy. The sequencing sample was made of blood.

CDR3 DNA sequence: TGTGCCAGCAGTTCGTCTCCCTTCGAGGCCACCTACAATGAGCAGTTCTTC. Its protein product is CASSSSPFEATYNEQFF. V usage is TRBV27 and J usage is TRBJ2-1; D is uncertain. The V end lost 4 bases, the J end lost 2 bases, and 18 bases lay between the germline ends. CDR1 and CDR2 from the germline V gene are MNHEY and SMNVEV (reference sequence). CDR3 length equals 17 residues.